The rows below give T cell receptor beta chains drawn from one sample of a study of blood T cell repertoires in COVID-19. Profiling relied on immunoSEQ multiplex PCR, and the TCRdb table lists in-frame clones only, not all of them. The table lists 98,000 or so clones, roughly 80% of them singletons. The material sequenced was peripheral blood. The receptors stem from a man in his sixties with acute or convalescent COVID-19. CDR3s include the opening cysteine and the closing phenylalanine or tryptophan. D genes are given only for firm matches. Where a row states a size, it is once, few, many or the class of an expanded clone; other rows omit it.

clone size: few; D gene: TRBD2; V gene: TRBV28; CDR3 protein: CASRPAGVSYEQYF
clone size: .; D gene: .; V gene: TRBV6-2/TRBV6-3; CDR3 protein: CASSYYSGHTDTQYF
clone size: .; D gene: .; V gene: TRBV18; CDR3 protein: CASSPGGLLYEQYF
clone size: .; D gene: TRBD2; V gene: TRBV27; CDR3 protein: CASSFKGTLAGSEETQYF
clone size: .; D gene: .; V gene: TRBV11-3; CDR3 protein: CASSLGPNEQFF
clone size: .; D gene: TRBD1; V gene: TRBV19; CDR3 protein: CASSARDRSSSPLHF
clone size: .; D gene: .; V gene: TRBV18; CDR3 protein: CASSPPAGETQYF
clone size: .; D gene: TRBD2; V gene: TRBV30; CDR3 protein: CAWTNRRTSGIYNEQFF
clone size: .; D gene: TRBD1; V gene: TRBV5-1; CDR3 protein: CASSNRDREFF
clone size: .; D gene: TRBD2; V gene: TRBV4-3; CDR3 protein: CASSQDLTIAGNEQFF
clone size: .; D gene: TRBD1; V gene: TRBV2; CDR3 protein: CASTNRGNTEAFF
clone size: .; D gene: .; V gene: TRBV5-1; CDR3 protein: CASSLAMSETNVLTF
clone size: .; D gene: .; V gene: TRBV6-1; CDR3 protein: CASSENGGIYEQYF